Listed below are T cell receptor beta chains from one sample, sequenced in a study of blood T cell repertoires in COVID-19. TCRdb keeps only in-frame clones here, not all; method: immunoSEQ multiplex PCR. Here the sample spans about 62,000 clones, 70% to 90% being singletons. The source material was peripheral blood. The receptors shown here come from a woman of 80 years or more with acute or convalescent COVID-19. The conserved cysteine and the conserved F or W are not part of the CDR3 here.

ASSEFAGRLSGNTIY	TRBV6-1	TRBJ1-3
ASGRIGQLYGYT	TRBV27	TRBJ1-2
ASSLVSDSTDTQY	TRBV6-2/TRBV6-3	TRBJ2-3
ASSVSGEETQY	TRBV9	TRBJ2-5
ASIDRASDTQY	TRBV28	TRBJ2-3
ASSNRDTGELF	TRBV2	TRBJ2-2
ASSRIPVAGFGEKLF	TRBV5-1	TRBJ1-4
SVVRAGGTDTQY	TRBV29-1	TRBJ2-3
ASSPNRDRSYT	TRBV12-3/TRBV12-4	TRBJ1-2
ASSYMEGTLDSYT	TRBV6-5	TRBJ1-2
ASSLQGIGNSPLH	TRBV7-9	TRBJ1-6
AWSAAYEQY	TRBV30	TRBJ2-7
ASSNSGKAYNEQF	TRBV21-1	TRBJ2-1
ASSPGTGGETQY	TRBV6-5	TRBJ2-5
ASSRTALTGTDTQY	TRBV6-6	TRBJ2-3
ASSLAPESNYGYT	TRBV7-9	TRBJ1-2
ASSQEGDRMERNTEAF	TRBV4-1	TRBJ1-1
ASSLSLTSGRDTDTQY	TRBV27	TRBJ2-3
ASSQEMTGYSTDTQY	TRBV4-2	TRBJ2-3
ASSHRVLTEAF	TRBV2	TRBJ1-1
ASSDPGLAGEQF	TRBV10-1	TRBJ2-1
ATSDLYGGQGGDTQY	TRBV24-1	TRBJ2-3
ASSDKRRGEAF	TRBV6-1	TRBJ1-1
ASSPPGVSTDTQY	TRBV18	TRBJ2-3
ASSSGTSGRLGNEQY	TRBV18	TRBJ2-7
ASSFRDTQY	TRBV5-4	TRBJ2-3
ASRASGTYEQY	TRBV6-5	TRBJ2-7
ASSSAGAGELF	TRBV7-3	TRBJ2-2
ASSVGNRERAGEQF	TRBV9	TRBJ2-1
ASSRGQGPGANVLT	TRBV4-1	TRBJ2-6
ATRSGLGDGYT	TRBV10-3	TRBJ1-2
ASSFNRLNEKLF	TRBV5-5	TRBJ1-4
ASSITSGGGEKLF	TRBV6-5	TRBJ1-4
ASSLGGRGPQH	TRBV12-3/TRBV12-4	TRBJ1-5
ASTLEGANVLT	TRBV5-1	TRBJ2-6
ATRTSGGTETQY	TRBV2	TRBJ2-5
ASSRSSGGPRLEQY	TRBV5-1	TRBJ2-7
ASSQTLRDSYNEQF	TRBV5-6	TRBJ2-1